This T cell receptor (beta chain) is from a study of cytomegalovirus exposure and HLA in healthy donors. The primer mix had 60 Vbeta and 13 Jbeta primers. Only in-frame clones appear in the TCRdb table, and some are missing; sequencing was by immunoSEQ multiplex PCR. The data hold roughly 120,000 clones, with roughly 66% observed a single time. The germline V gene encodes CDR1 SNHLY and CDR2 FYNNEI. This CDR3 is built from 13 residues. This clone was detected only a few times. Mismatch with germline at one junction end may stem from a read error. The receptor was isolated from a man between 60 and 75 years old in good health and CMV-seropositive. The V call is TRBV2, the J call TRBJ1-1; 7 positions match TRBD1. Sample: PBMCs. Here the CDR3 DNA reads TGTGCCAGCAGCGAAGACAGGGACACTGAAGCTTTCTTT. Translation: CASSEDRDTEAFF. The entire variable domain, with the rest obtained from reference TRBV2 and TRBJ1-1, is as follows: EPEVTQTPSHQVTQMGQEVILRCVPISNHLYFYWYRQILGQKVEFLVSFYNNEISEKSEIFDDQFSVERPDGSNFTLKIRSTKLEDSAMYFCASSEDRDTEAFFGQGTRLTVV.